This T cell receptor (beta chain) was observed in a study of shared clonotypes between healthy human individuals. The CDR3 has 19 residues. Germline loops: CDR1 MNHEY, CDR2 SMNVEV (reference sequence). Unmatched junction bases numbered 10, after V lost 5 bases and J lost 0 bases. Study observations and caveats: Larger estimated richness was generally recorded for naive subsets relative to memory subsets.

About this clone itself: The target antigen is unknown.

Authors' methods: Junction-only sequences without quality scores were provided by ImmunoSEQ, so filtering was different. Data came from immunoSEQ multiplex PCR; TCRdb stores just in-frame clones and leaves some out. The V and J calls and clone size are taken from that table; D and trimming were inferred from the DNA. The sample contains under 1,900,000 clones, 98% of which appear only once. The sample was naive CD4+ T cells sorted from blood. Documented subset: CD45RA+ positively selected. This sequence joins TRBV27 and TRBJ2-7; 16 bases line up with TRBD2. The source of this sequence is a man aged 25 to 45 in good health. The CDR3 region has the DNA TGTGCCAGCAGTCCACACGGGACTAGCGGGAGGGCCGTCTCCTACGAGCAGTACTTC. It encodes CASSPHGTSGRAVSYEQYF.